Listed here are 14 T cell receptor beta chains from one sample, sequenced in a study of blood T cell repertoires in COVID-19. This table comes from immunoSEQ multiplex PCR, and its TCRdb copy is limited to in-frame clones, with some not included. This table has around 180,000 clones, around 87% appearing once. The source material was peripheral blood. The receptors derive from a man in his forties with active or convalescent COVID-19.

The gene calls are TRBV9 and TRBJ1-3; 11 bases agree with TRBD1. The junction had 7 bases not matched to a gene; V was cut back by 5 bases and J by 3 bases. The CDR3 has 16 residues. Germline assignment: CDR1 SGDLS and CDR2 YYNGEE. The CDR3 loop is CASSKGQGGFGNTIYF. Here the CDR3 DNA reads TGTGCCAGCAGTAAGGGACAGGGGGGATTTGGAAACACCATATATTTT.

This clone was observed a single time. The chain is built from TRBV18 and TRBJ2-7; possibly TRBD1 for D (5 bases). The CDR3 contains 14 residues. V gave up 0 bases and J gave up 1 base, with 7 bases separating them. Looked up from germline, CDR1 is KGHSH and CDR2 is LQKENI. CDR3 loop: CASSPPDTSYEQYF. The CDR3 DNA sequence: TGTGCCAGCTCACCACCGGACACTTCCTACGAGCAGTACTTC.

This sequence joins TRBV10-3 and TRBJ1-1; 7 nucleotides line up with TRBD1. The junction had 6 bases not matched to a gene; V was cut back by 2 bases and J by 6 bases. Germline V gene data show CDR1 as ENHRY and CDR2 as SYGVKD. CDR3 length: 14 amino acids. In DNA, the CDR3 is TGTGCCATCAGTGAGCAGGGGACAGTCGCTGAAGCTTTCTTT. Translating gives CAISEQGTVAEAFF.

This clone was found once. The chain couples TRBV4-2 to TRBJ1-4; TRBD1 is a possible D gene (6 bases). Trimming pared 1 base from V and 7 bases from J, leaving 19 bases between. Germline V gives CDR1 LGHNA, CDR2 YNFKEQ. The CDR3 consists of 17 residues. The CDR3 nucleotides read TGTGCCAGCAGCCAAGGTTCGTGGGACCAGGGGAGTGAAAAACTGTTTTTT. Translation: CASSQGSWDQGSEKLFF.

The chain employs TRBV9 and TRBJ2-1; 10 bases are shared with TRBD1. The trim removed 3 bases at V and 4 bases at J, leaving 13 bases unmatched. Germline-derived CDR1 and CDR2 are SGDLS and YYNGEE. CDR3 length equals 18 residues. The CDR3 DNA is TGTGCCAGCAGCGGCGACGACAGGGGGCCATTTTCATACAATGAGCAGTTCTTC. This sequence encodes CASSGDDRGPFSYNEQFF.

The J gene is TRBJ2-7, the V gene TRBV5-6; 9 positions match TRBD1. V lost 4 bases, J lost 2 bases, and 7 bases stayed unmatched. The germline gives CDR1 SGHDT, CDR2 YYEEEE. The CDR3 loop spans 15 amino acids. The CDR3 region is CASSSTGTGPYEQYF. For the CDR3, the DNA is TGTGCCAGCAGCAGTACCGGGACAGGGCCCTACGAGCAGTACTTC. Together with reference TRBV5-6 and TRBJ2-7, the CDR3 gives the full variable domain: DAGVTQSPTHLIKTRGQQVTLRCSPKSGHDTVSWYQQALGQGPQFIFQYYEEEERQRGNFPDRFSGHQFPNYSSELNVNALLLGDSALYLCASSSTGTGPYEQYFGPGTRLTVT.

V usage is TRBV5-4 and J usage is TRBJ2-4; D remains unclear. The germline CDR1 and CDR2 sequences are SGHNT and YYREEE (reference sequence). Deletions cut 0 bases from V and 0 bases from J, with 4 bases between. The CDR3 spans 14 residues. The CDR3 nucleotides read TGTGCCAGCAGCTTGGATCAAGCCAAAAACATTCAGTACTTC. Protein: CASSLDQAKNIQYF.

This sequence joins TRBV24-1 and TRBJ2-3, with 7 bases matching TRBD1. J was trimmed by 2 bases and V by 5 bases; bases with no gene match: 6. Germline CDR1 KGHDR, CDR2 SFDVKD. This CDR3 has 15 amino acids. The CDR3 here is CATSAPDRFTDTQYF. The CDR3 DNA reads as TGTGCCACCAGTGCCCCGGACAGGTTCACAGATACGCAGTATTTT.

The chain combines TRBV7-9 with TRBJ2-1; D remains unclear. The CDR3 covers 13 residues. V was cut by 7 bases and J by 7 bases, with 14 bases left in between. Germline V CDR1 and CDR2: SEHNR, FQNEAQ (reference sequence). CDR3 protein: CASTYPHINEQFF. As DNA, the CDR3 is TGTGCCAGCACGTACCCACATATTAATGAGCAGTTCTTC.

This clone was counted between two and nine times. The rearrangement joins TRBV6-2 or TRBV6-3 to TRBJ1-5; 7 bases map to TRBD1. Germline CDR1 is MNHEY and CDR2 is SVGEGT. This CDR3 contains 14 residues. The V segment lost 6 bases and the J segment 3 bases; nucleotides outside the gene matches: 5. The CDR3 nucleotides are TGTGCCAGCAGCCTGGGACAGCCCAATCAGCCCCAGCATTTT. Its protein is CASSLGQPNQPQHF.

The chain links TRBV2 to TRBJ2-3, with 8 bases lining up with TRBD2. The V and J ends lost 3 bases and 0 bases, in that order; junction bases with no gene match: 14. The CDR3 has 19 residues. Per the germline V gene, CDR1 is SNHLY and CDR2 is FYNNEI. CDR3 in DNA: TGTGCCAGCAGTGAGAGGTGGGGTAGCGGGGAACCTAGCACAGATACGCAGTATTTT. It specifies CASSERWGSGEPSTDTQYF.

Many counts were recorded for this clone. The chain carries TRBV11-2 and TRBJ1-2; D remains ambiguous. Per the germline V gene, CDR1 is SGHAT and CDR2 is FQNNGV. CDR3 length equals 15 residues. The V gene lost 0 bases and the J gene lost 8 bases, with 16 bases spanning the gap. In DNA, the CDR3 is TGTGCCAGCAGCTTAGAGCCAGCCGCGACGCGGGGCTACACCTTC. It specifies CASSLEPAATRGYTF.

The CDR3 bases are TGTGCCAGCAGGGGAGTATCCACTGAAGCTTTCTTT. Protein: CASRGVSTEAFF. The J gene is TRBJ1-1, the V gene TRBV25-1; no reliable D call. Looked up from germline, CDR1 is MGHDK and CDR2 is SYGVNS. Trimming left V 6 bases short and J 4 bases short, with 9 bases between. This CDR3 region has 12 residues.

This clone has only one observation. This rearrangement joins TRBV9 to TRBJ1-1; TRBD1 agrees at 8 bases. The CDR3 contains 15 residues. Looked up from germline, CDR1 is SGDLS and CDR2 is YYNGEE. Germline trimming cut 4 bases from V and 5 bases from J; bases unmatched to any gene: 10. This chain's CDR3 is CASSSRTGSGTEAFF. CDR3 DNA sequence: TGTGCCAGCAGCTCACGGACAGGGTCAGGGACTGAAGCTTTCTTT.